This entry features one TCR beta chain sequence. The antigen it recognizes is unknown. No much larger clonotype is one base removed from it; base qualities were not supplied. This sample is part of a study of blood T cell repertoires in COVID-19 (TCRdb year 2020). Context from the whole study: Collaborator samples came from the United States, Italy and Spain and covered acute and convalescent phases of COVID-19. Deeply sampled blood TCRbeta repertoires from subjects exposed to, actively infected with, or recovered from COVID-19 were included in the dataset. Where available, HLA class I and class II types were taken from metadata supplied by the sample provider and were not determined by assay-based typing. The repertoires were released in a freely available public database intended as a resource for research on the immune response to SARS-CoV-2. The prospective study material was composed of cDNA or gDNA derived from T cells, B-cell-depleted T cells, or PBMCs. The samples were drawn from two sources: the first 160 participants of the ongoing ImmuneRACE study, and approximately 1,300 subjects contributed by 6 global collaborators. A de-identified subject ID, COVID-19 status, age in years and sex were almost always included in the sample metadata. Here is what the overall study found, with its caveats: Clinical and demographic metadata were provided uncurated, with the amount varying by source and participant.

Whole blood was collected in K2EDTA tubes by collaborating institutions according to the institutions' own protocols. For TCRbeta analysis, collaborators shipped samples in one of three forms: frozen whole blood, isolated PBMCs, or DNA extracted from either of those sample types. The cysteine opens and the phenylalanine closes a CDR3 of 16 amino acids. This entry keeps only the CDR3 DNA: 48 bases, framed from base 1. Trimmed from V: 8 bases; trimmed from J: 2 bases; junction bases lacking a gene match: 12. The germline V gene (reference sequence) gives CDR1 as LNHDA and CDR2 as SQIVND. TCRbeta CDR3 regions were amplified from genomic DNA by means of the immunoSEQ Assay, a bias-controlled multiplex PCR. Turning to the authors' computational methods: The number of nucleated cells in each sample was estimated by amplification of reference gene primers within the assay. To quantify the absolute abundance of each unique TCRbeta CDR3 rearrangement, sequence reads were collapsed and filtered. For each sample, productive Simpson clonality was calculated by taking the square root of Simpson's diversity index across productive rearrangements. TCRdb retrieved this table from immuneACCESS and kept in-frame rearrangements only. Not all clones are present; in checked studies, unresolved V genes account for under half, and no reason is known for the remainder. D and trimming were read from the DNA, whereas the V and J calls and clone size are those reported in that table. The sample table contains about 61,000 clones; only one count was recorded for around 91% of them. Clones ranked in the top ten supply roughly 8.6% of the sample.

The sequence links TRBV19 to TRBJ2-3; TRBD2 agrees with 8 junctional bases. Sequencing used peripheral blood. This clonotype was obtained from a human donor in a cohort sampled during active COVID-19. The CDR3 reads CASSLASGGHTDTQYF. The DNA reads TGTGCCAGTTCCCTGGCAAGCGGGGGCCACACAGATACGCAGTATTTT. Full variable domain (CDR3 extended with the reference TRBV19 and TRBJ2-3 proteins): DGGITQSPKYLFRKEGQNVTLSCEQNLNHDAMYWYRQDPGQGLRLIYYSQIVNDFQKGDIAEGYSVSREKKESFPLTVTSAQKNPTAFYLCASSLASGGHTDTQYFGPGTRLTVL.